This T cell receptor beta chain was sequenced during a study of T-cell reconstitution after alpha-beta-depleted transplantation in children. As it was prepared, the TCRbeta library received unique molecular identifiers. MiXCR, run by TCRdb on the PCR reads, gives a single entry per CDR3 protein. The data hold around 400,000 distinct CDR3 sequences, with roughly a tenth observed a single time. Trimming removed 8 bases at V and 4 bases at J, with 13 bases between. This CDR3 comprises 12 residues. CDR1 is SGHRS and CDR2 is YFSETQ in the germline V gene. This clonotype came up a few times. This receptor was taken from a human donor who donated a stem cell graft to a child with acute myeloid leukemia. Source: PBMCs from the stem cell graft donor, taken from the stem cell graft. The V call is TRBV5-1, the J call TRBJ2-7; D gene unclear. CDR3 in amino acids: CARRTYLYEQYV. CDR3 in DNA: TGCGCCAGGAGGACCTATCTTTACGAGCAGTACGTC.